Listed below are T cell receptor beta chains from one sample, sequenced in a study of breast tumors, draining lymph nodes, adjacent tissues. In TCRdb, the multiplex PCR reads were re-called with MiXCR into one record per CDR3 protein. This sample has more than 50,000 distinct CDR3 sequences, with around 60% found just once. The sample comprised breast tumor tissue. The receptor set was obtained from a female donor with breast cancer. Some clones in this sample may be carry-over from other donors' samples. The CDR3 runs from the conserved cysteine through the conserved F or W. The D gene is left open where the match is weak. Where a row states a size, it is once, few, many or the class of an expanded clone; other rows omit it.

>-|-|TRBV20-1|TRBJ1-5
CSARDLGGSQPQHF
TGCAGTGCTAGAGATCTCGGGGGAAGTCAGCCCCAGCATTTT
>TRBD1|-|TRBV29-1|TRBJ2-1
CSVGMWDSRYNVQFF
TGCAGCGTTGGGATGTGGGACAGCCGATACAATGTGCAGTTCTTC
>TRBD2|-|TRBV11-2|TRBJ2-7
CASSRPGTSGGTYEQYF
TGTGCCAGCAGCCGTCCCGGGACTAGCGGGGGGACCTACGAGCAGTACTTC
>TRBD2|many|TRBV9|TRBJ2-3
CASTRVAGGDTQYF
TGTGCCAGCACCAGGGTAGCGGGAGGGGATACGCAGTATTTT
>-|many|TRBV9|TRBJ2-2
CASSRLVGGTGELFF
TGTGCCAGCAGCCGACTGGTAGGCGGCACCGGGGAGCTGTTTTTT
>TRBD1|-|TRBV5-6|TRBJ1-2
CASSWGGDRALFGYTF
TGTGCCAGCAGCTGGGGGGGGGACAGGGCCTTGTTTGGCTACACCTTC
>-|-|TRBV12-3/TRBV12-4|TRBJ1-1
CASSPPAATEAFF
TGTGCCAGCAGTCCCCCGGCAGCCACTGAAGCTTTCTTT
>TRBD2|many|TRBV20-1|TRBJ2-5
CSARSGGGRAETQYF
TGCAGTGCCAGGAGTGGCGGGGGGCGGGCAGAGACCCAGTACTTC
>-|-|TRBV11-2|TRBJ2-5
CASSLDDGAGTQYF
TGTGCCAGCAGCTTAGATGACGGAGCGGGGACCCAGTACTTC
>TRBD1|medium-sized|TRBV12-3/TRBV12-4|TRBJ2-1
CASSLSLALGTGSYNEQFF
TGTGCCAGCAGTTTAAGTCTGGCTCTGGGGACAGGGAGCTACAATGAGCAGTTCTTC
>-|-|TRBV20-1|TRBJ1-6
CSAREAGWDPTLHF
TGCAGTGCTAGAGAGGCGGGGTGGGATCCCACCCTCCACTTT
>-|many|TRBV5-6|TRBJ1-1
CASSSGYGGTEAFF
TGTGCCAGCAGTTCGGGATACGGCGGGACTGAAGCTTTCTTT
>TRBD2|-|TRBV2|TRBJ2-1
CASMAGLAGGVNNEQFF
TGTGCCAGCATGGCTGGGCTAGCGGGGGGGGTAAACAATGAGCAGTTCTTC
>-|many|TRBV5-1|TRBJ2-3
CASSLEGGTDTQYF
TGCGCCAGCAGCTTGGAGGGGGGCACAGATACGCAGTATTTT
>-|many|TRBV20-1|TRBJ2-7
CSARRQGGEQYF
TGCAGTGCTAGACGCCAGGGAGGCGAGCAGTACTTC
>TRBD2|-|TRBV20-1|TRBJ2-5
CSADSGTTIQETQYF
TGCAGTGCTGACTCCGGGACTACCATACAAGAGACCCAGTACTTC
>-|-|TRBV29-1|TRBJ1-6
CSVSQAGGGNSPLHF
TGCAGCGTTAGTCAGGCGGGAGGTGGCAATTCACCCCTCCACTTT
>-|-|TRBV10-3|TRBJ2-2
CAISDLAGSGELFF
TGTGCCATCAGTGATCTCGCAGGGTCCGGGGAGCTGTTTTTT
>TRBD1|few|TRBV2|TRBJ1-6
CASKGQANSPLHF
TGTGCCAGCAAGGGACAGGCTAATTCACCCCTCCACTTT
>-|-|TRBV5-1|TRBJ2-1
CASSLATGFRNEQFF
TGCGCCAGCAGCTTGGCTACCGGGTTTCGCAATGAGCAGTTCTTC
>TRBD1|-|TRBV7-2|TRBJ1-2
CASSLGPTGGYGYPF
TGCGCCAGCAGCTTAGGCCCTACAGGGGGCTATGGCTACCCCTTC